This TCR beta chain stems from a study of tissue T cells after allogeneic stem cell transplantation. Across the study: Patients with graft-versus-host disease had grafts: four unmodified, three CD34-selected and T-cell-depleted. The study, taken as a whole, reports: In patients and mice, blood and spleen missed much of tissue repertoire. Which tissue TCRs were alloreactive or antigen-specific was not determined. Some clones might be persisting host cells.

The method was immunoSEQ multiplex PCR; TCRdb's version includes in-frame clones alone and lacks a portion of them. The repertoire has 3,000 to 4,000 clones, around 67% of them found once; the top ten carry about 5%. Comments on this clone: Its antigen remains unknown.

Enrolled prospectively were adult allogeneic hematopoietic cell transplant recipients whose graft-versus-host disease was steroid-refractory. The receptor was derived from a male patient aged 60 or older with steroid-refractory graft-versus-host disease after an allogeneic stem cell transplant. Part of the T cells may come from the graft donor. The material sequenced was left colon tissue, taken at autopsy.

In DNA form, the CDR3 reads TGTGCCAGCAAACGCGGGGAGGTGAACACTGAAGCTTTCTTT. Translation: CASKRGEVNTEAFF. This chain uses TRBV27 with TRBJ1-1; no reliable D call. Germline assignment: CDR1 MNHEY and CDR2 SMNVEV (reference sequence). CDR3 length equals 14 residues. Trimming removed 7 bases at V and 0 bases at J, with 12 bases between.